Sequencing of this T cell receptor beta chain was carried out in a study of CD8 T cells in Susac syndrome. Looking at the study overall: Among the Susac syndrome patients who underwent sequencing, about 6 had clinically active disease, while fewer than ten of them were in remission. Patients with Susac syndrome were, at the time of blood collection, therapy-naive, maintained on corticosteroids, or maintained on intravenous immunoglobulin alone.

For this clonotype: Antigen specificity is unknown.

Random hexamers served to reverse transcribe roughly 0.5 to 1 ug RNA. TCRdb re-analysed the immunoSEQ multiplex PCR reads in MiXCR, keeping a single row per CDR3 protein. Among a few hundred thousand distinct CDR3 sequences, 94% were seen once, and the ten largest hold around 0.15%. Notes on the study in general: The study's TCR sequencing and HLA analysis drew on a certain number of individuals. That number was acknowledged as relatively small.

This TCR was sampled from a human donor with Susac syndrome. Source material: CD4+ T cells from PBMCs.

CDR3: CASSLGTGNSYEQYF. The CDR3 region has the DNA TGTGCCAGCAGCTTAGGGACAGGAAACTCCTACGAGCAGTACTTC. V and J are TRBV7-9 and TRBJ2-7; TRBD1 matches 7 bases. Losses at the gene ends were 1 base for V and 0 bases for J; bases not matched to a gene: 3. CDR3 size: 15 residues. Germline-derived CDR1 and CDR2 are SEHNR and FQNEAQ (reference sequence).